This TCR beta chain was retrieved from a study of cytomegalovirus exposure and HLA in healthy donors. The PCR used 60 Vbeta and 13 Jbeta primers. The method was immunoSEQ multiplex PCR; TCRdb's version includes in-frame clones alone and lacks a portion of them. The sample records about 130,000 clones, about 70% being singletons. Sequencing was performed on PBMCs. The origin of this receptor is a man aged 35 to 55 in good health and CMV-seronegative.

The CDR3 DNA is TGTGCCAGTAACCGAAGGGGGATCAACCCAGATACGCAGTATTTT. Translated, it gives CASNRRGINPDTQYF. V usage is TRBV6-1 and J usage is TRBJ2-3, with D possibly TRBD1 on 6 matching bases. The germline gives CDR1 MNHNS, CDR2 SASEGT. The CDR3 consists of 15 residues. V was clipped by 9 bases and J by 4 bases, with 20 bases between them.